The clone carrying this TCR beta chain was counted between two and nine times. Its antigen is unidentified. The sample originates from a study of CD8 T cells in ankylosing spondylitis. Study outcomes and limitations: Matched synovial fluid from ankylosing spondylitis patients was reported to be enriched for disease-linked clones. It appeared that ankylosing spondylitis blood was characterized by a TCR beta motif of about 8 highly homologous variants.

MiXCR, run by TCRdb on the 5' RACE reads, gives a single entry per CDR3 protein. Here the sample spans around 490,000 distinct CDR3 sequences, about 5.7% being singletons. V shed 5 bases and J shed 8 bases, with 10 bases lying between them. This CDR3 has 11 amino acids. The germline CDR1 and CDR2 sequences are SQVTM and ANQGSEA. This chain joins TRBV29-1 and TRBJ2-1; D unresolved. This TCR derives from a male donor with ankylosing spondylitis. Sequenced sample: blood, either unsorted or a sorted T cell fraction (not recorded which). In nucleotides, the CDR3 is TGCAGCGTTACACTTTCCGATGAGCAGTTCTTC. Protein: CSVTLSDEQFF.